The 30 T cell receptor beta chains below all came from one sample that was sequenced in a study of lymphopenia after photon versus proton radiotherapy. Repertoires were generated with immunoSEQ multiplex PCR, while TCRdb's copy carries only in-frame clones and drops some. Among 89,000 or so clones listed, about four fifths were seen once. Specimen: peripheral blood, collected from a patient treated with proton-based radiotherapy. These receptors came from a man in his sixties with pancreatic cancer.

The chain couples TRBV28 to TRBJ2-7, with D possibly called TRBD1 or TRBD2 (7 bases each). With 6 bases removed from V and 5 bases from J, the gap between germline ends came to 14 bases. The CDR3 runs to 13 residues. Germline CDR1 reads MDHEN; CDR2 reads SYDVKM. CDR3 sequence reads: CASRPGGAHEQYF. The CDR3 DNA is TGTGCCAGCAGACCAGGGGGGGCCCACGAGCAGTACTTC.

The J gene is TRBJ2-7, the V gene TRBV28; D may be TRBD1 (5 bases). The V and J ends lost 6 bases and 0 bases respectively, with 21 bases between them. CDR1 and CDR2 from the germline V gene are MDHEN and SYDVKM. The CDR3 is 17 residues long. The CDR3 is CASRQFIAPGRSYEQYF. The CDR3 DNA reads TGTGCCAGCAGACAATTTATCGCCCCAGGGCGCTCCTACGAGCAGTACTTC.

Details on this clone: One end of the junction does not line up with germline, which may come from a read error. The rearrangement links TRBV5-1 to TRBJ2-7; D is unresolved. In germline, CDR1 is SGHRS, CDR2 YFSETQ. This CDR3 contains 14 residues. CDR3 amino acids: CASGLVVSSYEQYF. The CDR3 nucleotides are TGCGCCAGCGGCTTGGTTGTCAGCTCCTACGAGCAGTACTTC.

The genes are TRBV14 and TRBJ1-1; no reliable D call. The CDR3 extends over 13 amino acids. Trimming cost V 1 base and J 0 bases, with 3 bases left between them. CDR1 is SGHDN and CDR2 is FVKESK in the germline V gene. The CDR3 spells CASSQGVNTEAFF. The CDR3 region has the DNA TGTGCCAGCAGCCAAGGTGTGAACACTGAAGCTTTCTTT.

The chain employs TRBV20-1 and TRBJ2-5; unclear D gene. With 0 bases removed from V and 5 bases from J, the gap between germline ends came to 4 bases. Germline CDR1 DFQATT, CDR2 SNEGSKA (reference sequence). The CDR3 sequence is 11 residues long. CDR3 DNA: TGCAGTGCTAGAGATTTCGAGACCCAGTACTTC. This gives the protein CSARDFETQYF.

The chain is built from TRBV7-6 and TRBJ2-7; weak D call: TRBD1 (5 bases). Per the germline V gene, CDR1 is SGHVS and CDR2 is FNYEAQ. Trimming shortened V by 5 bases and J by 0 bases, and 14 bases separated the two germline ends. CDR3 size: 15 residues. The CDR3 DNA reads as TGTGCCAGCAGCGTAAGGGGTTCCCACTCCTACGAGCAGTACTTC. Its protein is CASSVRGSHSYEQYF.

The chain has TRBV6-5 and TRBJ2-7; TRBD1 aligns across 7 bases. The CDR3 loop spans 15 amino acids. The V gene end was trimmed by 6 bases and the J gene end by 1 base; junction bases not matched to a gene: 9. Per germline, CDR1 MNHEY and CDR2 SVGAGI. The CDR3 loop is CASSQRGQLSYEQYF. The CDR3 DNA is TGTGCCAGCAGCCAAAGGGGACAGCTATCCTACGAGCAGTACTTC.

The V call is TRBV6-1, the J call TRBJ1-1, with 11 bases that match TRBD1. J lost 3 bases, V lost 4 bases, and 10 bases had no gene match. CDR3 length equals 17 residues. Germline V gene sequence: CDR1 MNHNS, CDR2 SASEGT. The CDR3 sequence is CASSARGQGAKDTEAFF. The DNA for the CDR3 is TGTGCCAGCAGTGCCCGAGGACAGGGGGCTAAAGACACTGAAGCTTTCTTT.

This rearrangement joins TRBV4-1 to TRBJ2-1; a possible D gene is TRBD2 (6 bases). The CDR3 sequence is 18 residues long. The V end was cut by 3 bases, the J end by 3 bases, with 21 bases between. Germline V gives CDR1 MGHRA, CDR2 YSYEKL. For the CDR3, the DNA is TGCGCCAGCAGCCACCAACCCCCGGACTACGACCGCTACAATGAGCAGTTCTTC. Translation gives CASSHQPPDYDRYNEQFF.

The rearrangement uses TRBV20-1 and TRBJ2-7; TRBD2 matches 11 bases. Germline lookup yields CDR1 DFQATT and CDR2 SNEGSKA (reference sequence). There are 11 residues in the CDR3. CDR3: CSRLAGSEQYF. The CDR3 coding sequence is TGCAGCCGACTAGCGGGATCCGAGCAGTACTTC.

This clone has just one count. This rearrangement joins TRBV4-2 to TRBJ2-3; 8 positions match TRBD2. Germline loops: CDR1 LGHNA, CDR2 YNFKEQ. J was trimmed by 6 bases and V by 0 bases; bases with no gene match: 11. The CDR3 has 17 amino acids. The CDR3 reads CASSQDSLAGTPDTQYF. The CDR3 DNA reads TGTGCCAGCAGCCAAGATTCCCTAGCGGGTACGCCGGATACGCAGTATTTT.

V usage is TRBV11-1 and J usage is TRBJ2-2; D may be TRBD1 (6 bases). CDR3 length: 15 residues. Germline assignment: CDR1 SGHAT and CDR2 FQDESV (reference sequence). Deletions cut 6 bases from V and 1 base from J, with 12 bases between. CDR3 coding DNA: TGTGCCAGCAGTTCCGACAGGAAGAACACCGGGGAGCTGTTTTTT. Residues: CASSSDRKNTGELFF.

The chain recombines TRBV11-2 with TRBJ1-3; D gene uncertain. V lost 5 bases to trimming and J lost 3 bases, with 11 bases between them. The CDR3 runs 14 residues. Germline CDR1 SGHAT, CDR2 FQNNGV. CDR3: CASSPSNFGNTIYF. CDR3 nucleotides: TGTGCCAGCAGCCCATCCAATTTTGGAAACACCATATATTTT.

This chain uses TRBV7-6 with TRBJ2-7; TRBD2 agrees at 7 bases. CDR3 length: 15 residues. The germline CDR1 and CDR2 sequences are SGHVS and FNYEAQ. Trimming removed 2 bases from V and 7 bases from J; junction bases left unmatched: 11. CDR3 bases: TGTGCCAGCAGCTTACAGACTAGAGCCGGGGGGGAGCAGTACTTC. It is translated as CASSLQTRAGGEQYF.

The count of this clone is one. The chain is built from TRBV28 and TRBJ2-7; 8 bases are a match to TRBD2. The CDR3 is 14 residues long. Germline-derived CDR1 and CDR2 are MDHEN and SYDVKM. CDR3 sequence reads: CASTDSGLAYEQYF. The DNA of the CDR3 is TGTGCTTCAACAGACTCGGGACTAGCCTACGAGCAGTACTTC.

The chain employs TRBV7-6 and TRBJ2-7; TRBD2 matches 8 bases. Per germline, CDR1 SGHVS and CDR2 FNYEAQ. The CDR3 length is 16 residues. With V trimmed by 3 bases and J by 6 bases, 13 bases remained unmatched. For the CDR3, the DNA is TGTGCCAGCAGCTTTCGTTTGGCCCTCGGGGGGGGCGAGCAGTACTTC. It specifies CASSFRLALGGGEQYF.

The chain links TRBV6-5 to TRBJ2-7; 9 bases match TRBD1. Germline V CDR1 and CDR2: MNHEY, SVGAGI. CDR3 length: 15 residues. V lost 6 bases and J lost 2; bases outside the gene matches: 8. CDR3 protein: CASSPGQGVAYEQYF. In nucleotides, the CDR3 is TGTGCCAGCAGCCCGGGACAGGGTGTAGCCTACGAGCAGTACTTC.

The gene calls are TRBV5-4 and TRBJ2-1; possibly TRBD2 for D (7 bases). The CDR3 loop spans 16 amino acids. V shed 0 bases and J shed 0 bases, with 10 bases lying between them. Looked up from germline, CDR1 is SGHNT and CDR2 is YYREEE (reference sequence). Written as DNA, the CDR3 is TGTGCCAGCAGCTTGGGGGGAGGGGGCTCCTACAATGAGCAGTTCTTC. Translating it yields CASSLGGGGSYNEQFF.

The chain couples TRBV5-1 to TRBJ1-3; D is ambiguous. Per the germline V gene, CDR1 is SGHRS and CDR2 is YFSETQ. The germline V and J ends were trimmed by 5 bases and 0 bases, with 9 bases remaining between them. CDR3 length: 14 amino acids. The CDR3 DNA sequence: TGCGCCAGCAGTCCCTCTCTCTCTGGAAACACCATATATTTT. Translated: CASSPSLSGNTIYF. Full variable domain (rest looked up from reference TRBV5-1 and TRBJ1-3): KAGVTQTPRYLIKTRGQQVTLSCSPISGHRSVSWYQQTPGQGLQFLFEYFSETQRNKGNFPGRFSGRQFSNSRSEMNVSTLELGDSALYLCASSPSLSGNTIYFGEGSWLTVV.

V is TRBV4-1 and J is TRBJ1-3; unclear D gene. From germline, CDR1 is MGHRA and CDR2 YSYEKL. Trimming shortened V by 4 bases and J by 0 bases, and 10 bases separated the two germline ends. This CDR3 is built from 15 residues. The CDR3 DNA sequence: TGCGCCAGCAGCCCACGGATCTTCTCTGGAAACACCATATATTTT. It yields the protein CASSPRIFSGNTIYF.

As DNA, the CDR3 is TGTGCCAGCAGCTTAGGAGGAGTAGAAGCCCAAGAGACCCAGTACTTC. Translating it yields CASSLGGVEAQETQYF. The chain is built from TRBV13 and TRBJ2-5, with D hard to call. V gave up 0 bases and J gave up 1 base, with 12 bases separating them. CDR3 length equals 16 residues. CDR1 and CDR2 from the germline V gene are PRHDT and FYEKMQ (reference sequence).

The chain recombines TRBV7-2 with TRBJ1-1; D remains ambiguous. This CDR3 region has 13 residues. The germline CDR1 and CDR2 sequences are SGHTA and FQGNSA. Trimming took off 5 bases at V and 2 bases at J, with 9 bases between the two ends. The CDR3 sequence: CASSPPSNTEAFF. CDR3 bases: TGTGCCAGCAGCCCACCGTCTAACACTGAAGCTTTCTTT.

V is TRBV10-3 and J is TRBJ2-2, with D maybe TRBD2 (6 bases). The V and J ends lost 7 bases and 4 bases respectively, with 10 bases between them. CDR1 is ENHRY and CDR2 is SYGVKD in the germline V gene. This CDR3 is 13 amino acids long. DNA of the CDR3: TGTGCCATCAAGGCTAGCGTCACCGGGGAGCTGTTTTTT. This gives the protein CAIKASVTGELFF.

V gene TRBV7-8 combines with J gene TRBJ2-7; 8 bases line up with TRBD2. The V gene end was trimmed by 1 base and the J gene end by 3 bases; junction bases not matched to a gene: 5. The CDR3 extends over 15 amino acids. Germline V gives CDR1 SGHVS, CDR2 FQNEAQ. The CDR3 region is CASSLGTSGGYEQYF. The CDR3 coding sequence is TGTGCCAGCAGCTTAGGCACTAGCGGAGGCTACGAGCAGTACTTC.

The V call is TRBV11-3, the J call TRBJ2-1, with D hard to call. The V end lost 5 bases, the J end lost 6 bases, and 8 bases lay between the germline ends. Germline CDR1 and CDR2: SGHNT and YENEEA. The CDR3 loop spans 12 amino acids. CDR3 DNA sequence: TGTGCCAGCAGCCCGACCATCAATGAGCAGTTCTTC. Its protein is CASSPTINEQFF.

This chain joins TRBV7-9 and TRBJ2-7, with 10 bases identical to TRBD1. After removal of 0 bases from V and 2 bases from J, the junction contained 1 base not matched to a gene. The CDR3 runs 15 residues. From germline, CDR1 is SEHNR and CDR2 FQNEAQ (reference sequence). CDR3 bases: TGTGCCAGCAGCTTAGCGGGGACAGGGGCCTACGAGCAGTACTTC. It is translated as CASSLAGTGAYEQYF.

The chain uses TRBV2 and TRBJ2-3; D is undetermined. Germline CDR1 SNHLY, CDR2 FYNNEI. This CDR3 region has 15 residues. Trimming removed 4 bases from V and 3 bases from J, with 14 bases in between. CDR3 amino acids: CASSARLLGTDTQYF. In nucleotides, the CDR3 is TGTGCCAGCAGTGCTAGATTGCTGGGGACAGATACGCAGTATTTT.

V and J are TRBV23-1 and TRBJ1-2; the D is unclear. TRBV23-1 is identified as an open reading frame with a role that is uncertain. V lost 8 bases and J lost 4, with 14 bases in between. This CDR3 is built from 13 residues. This chain's CDR3 is CASSGRLLYGYTF. The DNA for the CDR3 is TGCGCCAGCTCCGGGAGATTGCTCTATGGCTACACCTTC.

The chain links TRBV15 to TRBJ2-3; 10 nucleotides match TRBD2. The V gene end was trimmed by 9 bases and the J gene end by 4 bases; junction bases not matched to a gene: 19. The CDR3 sequence is 18 residues long. Germline lookup yields CDR1 LNHNV and CDR2 YYDKDF (reference sequence). The CDR3 coding sequence is TGTGCCACAAGGGCTCCCCAGCGGGAGGGGGTCGACCCAGATACGCAGTATTTT. Translation: CATRAPQREGVDPDTQYF.

This clone has only a few counts. This rearrangement joins TRBV27 to TRBJ2-7; maybe TRBD1 (6 bases). Germline lookup yields CDR1 MNHEY and CDR2 SMNVEV (reference sequence). The CDR3 extends over 15 amino acids. Trimming cost V 6 bases and J 4 bases, with 19 bases left between them. CDR3 region: CASRQGQTSKYEQYF. The CDR3 nucleotides are TGTGCCAGCAGGCAAGGACAGACTTCTAAATACGAGCAGTACTTC.